The rows below give T cell receptor beta chains drawn from one sample of a study of identical twins. Each CDR3 protein is one row after TCRdb ran MiXCR on the 5' RACE reads. The repertoire has 500,000 to 650,000 distinct CDR3 sequences, roughly 7.1% of them found once; the top ten carry about 1.6%. These records were also assigned to another study, of yellow fever vaccine responses in identical twins.

The sequencing input was PBMCs. Source of these receptors: a young woman in good health. The CDR3 runs from the conserved cysteine through the conserved F or W. Each record gives: clone size, D gene, J gene, V gene, CDR3 protein, CDR3 DNA. D genes are given only for firm matches. Clone size is shown for a subset of rows, as once, few, many or a class of expanded clone.

size: .
D: TRBD1
J: TRBJ1-5
V: TRBV3-1
CDR3: CASSHGGNRGPNQPQHF
DNA: TGTGCCAGCAGCCATGGGGGTAACAGGGGGCCTAATCAGCCCCAGCATTTT

size: .
D: .
J: TRBJ2-1
V: TRBV11-1
CDR3: CASSSLPSSASPQREQFF
DNA: TGTGCCAGCAGCTCGCTCCCAAGTAGCGCGTCCCCGCAGCGAGAGCAGTTCTTC

size: .
D: TRBD2
J: TRBJ2-3
V: TRBV6-1
CDR3: CASTPQVGGSTDTQYF
DNA: TGTGCCAGCACTCCCCAGGTCGGGGGGAGCACAGATACGCAGTATTTT

size: .
D: .
J: TRBJ2-2
V: TRBV20-1
CDR3: CSTRGSSWAGELFF
DNA: TGCAGTACCAGGGGAAGTTCGTGGGCCGGGGAGCTGTTTTTT

size: many
D: .
J: TRBJ1-1
V: TRBV29-1
CDR3: CSVSDMGGTQSKAFF
DNA: TGCAGCGTCTCGGACATGGGGGGAACCCAATCAAAAGCTTTCTTT

size: many
D: .
J: TRBJ2-2
V: TRBV24-1
CDR3: CATSDLRELFF
DNA: TGTGCCACCAGTGATTTGCGGGAGCTGTTTTTT

size: few
D: .
J: TRBJ2-7
V: TRBV5-6
CDR3: CASSLASPVLEQYF
DNA: TGTGCCAGCAGCTTGGCTAGTCCTGTTCTCGAGCAGTACTTC

size: many
D: .
J: TRBJ1-1
V: TRBV12-3/TRBV12-4
CDR3: CASSNRVSKNTEAFF
DNA: TGTGCCAGCAGTAACCGTGTCAGTAAGAACACTGAAGCTTTCTTT

size: many
D: .
J: TRBJ1-5
V: TRBV10-2
CDR3: CASSESLLELDQPQHF
DNA: TGCGCCAGCAGTGAGTCCCTACTCGAGTTGGATCAGCCCCAGCATTTT

size: .
D: .
J: TRBJ2-2
V: TRBV18
CDR3: CASSPLGQKNTGELFF
DNA: TGTGCCAGCTCGCCGCTCGGACAGAAAAACACCGGGGAGCTGTTTTTT

size: many
D: TRBD2
J: TRBJ2-1
V: TRBV11-3
CDR3: CASSSGLAGGRLYNEQFF
DNA: TGTGCCAGCAGCTCTGGACTAGCGGGGGGGCGCTTGTACAATGAGCAGTTCTTC

size: .
D: TRBD2
J: TRBJ2-7
V: TRBV20-1
CDR3: CSAQNPTSGGSYEQYF
DNA: TGCAGTGCCCAGAACCCAACTAGCGGGGGTTCCTACGAGCAGTACTTC

size: .
D: .
J: TRBJ2-3
V: TRBV3-1
CDR3: CASSISLARADTQYF
DNA: TGTGCCAGCAGCATATCCCTAGCGCGCGCAGATACGCAGTATTTT

size: many
D: TRBD1
J: TRBJ1-1
V: TRBV12-3/TRBV12-4
CDR3: CASRGGPNTEAFF
DNA: TGTGCCAGCAGAGGGGGCCCGAACACTGAAGCTTTCTTT

size: many
D: TRBD2
J: TRBJ2-2
V: TRBV9
CDR3: CASSVGLAGGPTGELFF
DNA: TGTGCCAGCAGCGTAGGTCTAGCGGGAGGACCCACCGGGGAGCTGTTTTTT

size: .
D: .
J: TRBJ1-1
V: TRBV12-3/TRBV12-4
CDR3: CASSLWGQTEAFF
DNA: TGTGCCAGCAGTTTATGGGGGCAGACTGAAGCTTTCTTT

size: many
D: TRBD1
J: TRBJ1-1
V: TRBV12-3/TRBV12-4
CDR3: CASSFSLTGALLEAFF
DNA: TGTGCCAGCAGTTTTAGCCTGACAGGGGCCCTACTCGAAGCTTTCTTT

size: .
D: TRBD1
J: TRBJ1-1
V: TRBV7-2
CDR3: CASSLEQGSEAFF
DNA: TGTGCCAGCAGCTTAGAACAGGGGAGTGAAGCTTTCTTT

size: many
D: .
J: TRBJ1-1
V: TRBV28
CDR3: CASRSGTPTEAFF
DNA: TGTGCCAGCCGTTCAGGGACCCCCACTGAAGCTTTCTTT

size: few
D: .
J: TRBJ1-2
V: TRBV9
CDR3: CASSVDYHGGYTF
DNA: TGTGCCAGCAGCGTAGATTATCATGGTGGCTACACCTTC

size: many
D: TRBD1
J: TRBJ1-1
V: TRBV20-1
CDR3: CSASPGTANTEAFF
DNA: TGCAGTGCTTCGCCCGGGACAGCGAACACTGAAGCTTTCTTT

size: few
D: TRBD2
J: TRBJ2-1
V: TRBV12-3/TRBV12-4
CDR3: CASSTAGGSYNEQFF
DNA: TGTGCCAGCAGCACAGCGGGAGGGTCCTACAATGAGCAGTTCTTC

size: .
D: .
J: TRBJ2-1
V: TRBV29-1
CDR3: CSVLASDNNEQFF
DNA: TGCAGCGTTTTGGCTAGCGACAACAATGAGCAGTTCTTC

size: few
D: TRBD2
J: TRBJ2-1
V: TRBV9
CDR3: CASSAGLADYNEQFF
DNA: TGTGCCAGCAGCGCCGGACTAGCGGACTACAATGAGCAGTTCTTC

size: .
D: .
J: TRBJ1-4
V: TRBV6-5
CDR3: CASSYTDLSGEKLFF
DNA: TGTGCCAGCAGTTACACGGACTTGTCGGGGGAAAAACTGTTTTTT

size: .
D: TRBD1
J: TRBJ2-7
V: TRBV13
CDR3: CASSPGPGTGGAVNEQYF
DNA: TGTGCCAGCAGCCCAGGTCCCGGGACAGGGGGCGCTGTTAACGAGCAGTACTTC